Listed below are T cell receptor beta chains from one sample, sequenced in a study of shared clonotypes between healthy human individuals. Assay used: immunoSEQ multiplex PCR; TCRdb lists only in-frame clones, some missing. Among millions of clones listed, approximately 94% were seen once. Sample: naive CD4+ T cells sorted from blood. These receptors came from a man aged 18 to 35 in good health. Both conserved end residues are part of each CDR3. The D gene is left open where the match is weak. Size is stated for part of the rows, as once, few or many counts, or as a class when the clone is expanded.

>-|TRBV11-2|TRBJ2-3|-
TGTGCCAGCAGCTTAAATTCCTTTACCACAGATACGCAGTATTTT
CASSLNSFTTDTQYF
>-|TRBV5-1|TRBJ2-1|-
TGCGCCAGCAGCTTGGAACCGGGCTACTACAATGAGCAGTTCTTC
CASSLEPGYYNEQFF
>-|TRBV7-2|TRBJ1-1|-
TGTGCCAGCAGCCTTTGGAACACTGAAGCTTTCTTT
CASSLWNTEAFF
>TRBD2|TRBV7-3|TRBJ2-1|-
TGTGCCAGCAGCACTGTAGCGGGGGTGTCCTACAATGAGCAGTTCTTC
CASSTVAGVSYNEQFF
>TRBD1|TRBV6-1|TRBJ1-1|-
TGTGCCAGCAGAGGAATTCGACAGGGAGACACTGAAGCTTTCTTT
CASRGIRQGDTEAFF
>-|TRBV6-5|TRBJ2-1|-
TGTGCCAGCAGTTACGGGGACCACAATGAGCAGTTCTTC
CASSYGDHNEQFF
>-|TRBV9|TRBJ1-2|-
TGTGCCAGCAGCGTAGGATTAGAGGGGATTCGGTATGGCTACACCTTC
CASSVGLEGIRYGYTF
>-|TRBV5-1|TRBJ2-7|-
TGCGCCAGCAGCTGGGGCGGGGCAGAATACTACGAGCAGTACTTC
CASSWGGAEYYEQYF
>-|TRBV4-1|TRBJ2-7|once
TGCGCCAGCAGCTATAGTTCGGCCCAAAGGCTCTACGAGCAGTACTTC
CASSYSSAQRLYEQYF
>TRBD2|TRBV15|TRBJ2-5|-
TGTGCCACCAGCGGCACGGGAGGGGTGACCCAGTACTTC
CATSGTGGVTQYF
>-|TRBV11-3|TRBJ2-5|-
TGTGCCAGCAGCCAAACGGGGCCCGCGGAAGAGACCCAGTACTTC
CASSQTGPAEETQYF
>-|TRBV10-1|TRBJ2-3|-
TGCGCCAGCTCCGTCGGCTCGACCGGCACAGATACGCAGTATTTT
CASSVGSTGTDTQYF
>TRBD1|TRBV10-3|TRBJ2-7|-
TGTGCCATCAGGACGGCCGGGACAGGGACGACCTACGAGCAGTACTTC
CAIRTAGTGTTYEQYF
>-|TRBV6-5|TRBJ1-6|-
TGTGCCAGCAGTTACGGAGGGTCAGTCTATAATTCACCCCTCCACTTT
CASSYGGSVYNSPLHF
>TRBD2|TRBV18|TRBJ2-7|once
TGTGCCAGCTCACCACGGGGGGGCTCCTACGAGCAGTACTTC
CASSPRGGSYEQYF
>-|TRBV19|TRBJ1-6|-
TGTGCCAGTAGGCAGATTGAAGTCTCCTATAATTCACCCCTCCACTTT
CASRQIEVSYNSPLHF
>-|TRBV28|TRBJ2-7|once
TGTGCCAGCAGTTTATACAAGAGCTCCTACGAGCAGTACTTC
CASSLYKSSYEQYF
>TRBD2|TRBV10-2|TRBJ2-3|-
TGCGCCTCCTCAATAGCGGGGACAGATACGCAGTATTTT
CASSIAGTDTQYF
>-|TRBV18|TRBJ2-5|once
TGTGCCAGCTCACCAGTTGCAGGTTTGTGGGAGACCCAGTACTTC
CASSPVAGLWETQYF
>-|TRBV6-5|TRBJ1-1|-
TGTGCCACCCAACCACACGAGGCGCCAAATAGTAAAGCTTTCTTT
CATQPHEAPNSKAFF